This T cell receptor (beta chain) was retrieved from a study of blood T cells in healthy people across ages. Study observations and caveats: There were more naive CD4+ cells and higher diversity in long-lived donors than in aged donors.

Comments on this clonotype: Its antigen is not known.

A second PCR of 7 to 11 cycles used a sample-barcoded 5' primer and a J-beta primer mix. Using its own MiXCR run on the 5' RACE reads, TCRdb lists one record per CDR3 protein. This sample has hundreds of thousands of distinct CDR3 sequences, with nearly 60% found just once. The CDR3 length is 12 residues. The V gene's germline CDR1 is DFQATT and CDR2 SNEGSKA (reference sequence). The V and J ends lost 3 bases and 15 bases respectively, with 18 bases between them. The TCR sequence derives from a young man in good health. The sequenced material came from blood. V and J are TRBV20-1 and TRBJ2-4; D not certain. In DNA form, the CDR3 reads TGCAGTGCTAGGGACGGCAATTACGCCCGGTACTTC. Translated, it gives CSARDGNYARYF.